These 27 T cell receptor beta chains originate from one sample sequenced in a study of beta chain features in type 1 diabetes. Sequenced material consisted of expressed TCRB transcripts (all of the isolated RNA was reverse transcribed). TCRdb's table, derived via immunoSEQ multiplex PCR, lists solely in-frame clones and lacks some. The sample holds about 240,000 clones; around 26% are singletons and the top ten take approximately 4%. The sample consisted of central memory CD4+ T cells from blood. Receptor source: a man aged 25 to 45 in good health.

This chain links TRBV15 with TRBJ1-4; the D is unclear. There are 14 residues in the CDR3. V was pared by 1 base and J by 5 bases, with 8 bases between. CDR1 and CDR2 (germline): LNHNV, YYDKDF (reference sequence). The CDR3 nucleotides read TGTGCCACCAGCAGAGGCAGGAAAAATGAAAAACTGTTTTTT. It codes for CATSRGRKNEKLFF.

The chain carries TRBV9 and TRBJ2-3, with D possibly being TRBD1 or TRBD2 (5 bases each). The germline gives CDR1 SGDLS, CDR2 YYNGEE. Deletions cut 4 bases from V and 2 bases from J, with 14 bases between. The CDR3 extends over 15 amino acids. CDR3 sequence (DNA): TGTGCCAGCAGCCCTACCGGGACCACCACAGATACGCAGTATTTT. Its translation: CASSPTGTTTDTQYF.

The table lists this clone with a few counts. The chain recombines TRBV2 with TRBJ1-6, with 9 nucleotides matching TRBD1. The trim removed 6 bases at V and 7 bases at J, leaving 10 bases unmatched. The germline gives CDR1 SNHLY, CDR2 FYNNEI. The CDR3 extends over 16 amino acids. The CDR3: CASSPGTGFENSPLHF. CDR3 in DNA: TGTGCCAGCAGCCCCGGGACAGGGTTTGAGAATTCACCCCTCCACTTT. Full variable domain (rest looked up from reference TRBV2 and TRBJ1-6): EPEVTQTPSHQVTQMGQEVILRCVPISNHLYFYWYRQILGQKVEFLVSFYNNEISEKSEIFDDQFSVERPDGSNFTLKIRSTKLEDSAMYFCASSPGTGFENSPLHFGNGTRLTVT.

This clone has more than one count but fewer than ten. The chain couples TRBV30 to TRBJ2-7; a weak D match, TRBD2 (7 bases). The V end was cut by 0 bases, the J end by 3 bases, with 12 bases between. This CDR3 has 14 amino acids. Germline CDR1 reads GTSNPN; CDR2 reads SVGIG (reference sequence). The CDR3 sequence is CAWSVRGAGYEQYF. In DNA, the CDR3 is TGTGCCTGGAGTGTACGGGGGGCGGGCTACGAGCAGTACTTC.

This clone was picked up a small number of times. V is TRBV18 and J is TRBJ2-7; 9 bases align to TRBD1. V lost 6 bases, J lost 5 bases, and 5 bases stayed unmatched. This CDR3 contains 13 residues. The germline gives CDR1 KGHSH, CDR2 LQKENI. The chain's CDR3 is CASSPGTGHEQYF. Written as DNA, the CDR3 is TGTGCCAGCTCCCCTGGGACAGGGCACGAGCAGTACTTC.

The gene calls are TRBV4-3 and TRBJ2-3; 7 bases align to TRBD2. The CDR3 is 16 residues long. Trimming at V came to 0 bases and at J to 7 bases, leaving 10 bases not matched to a gene. Germline CDR1 and CDR2: LGHNA and YSLEER. The chain's CDR3 is CASSQDRASGGHTQYF. Written as DNA, the CDR3 is TGCGCCAGCAGCCAAGATCGGGCTAGCGGAGGGCATACGCAGTATTTT.

J is TRBJ2-2 and V is TRBV7-2, with a tentative D call TRBD2 (5 bases). The germline gives CDR1 SGHTA, CDR2 FQGNSA. CDR3 size: 16 residues. Trimming removed 5 bases at V and 1 base at J, with 14 bases between. CDR3 residues: CASSRNGGQNTGELFF. CDR3 coding DNA: TGTGCCAGCAGCCGTAATGGCGGGCAGAACACCGGGGAGCTGTTTTTT.

There are a few counts of this clone. The chain links TRBV30 to TRBJ2-1, with no clear D. Germline-derived CDR1 and CDR2 are GTSNPN and SVGIG (reference sequence). Trimming left V 1 base short and J 2 bases short, with 9 bases between. The CDR3 runs 14 residues. CDR3 in amino acids: CAWSALYTYNEQFF. The DNA for the CDR3 is TGTGCCTGGAGTGCCCTTTATACCTACAATGAGCAGTTCTTC.

The rearrangement joins TRBV4-2 to TRBJ2-3; D ambiguous. Trimming removed 5 bases at V and 5 bases at J, with 8 bases between. CDR3 length: 12 amino acids. Germline CDR1 LGHNA, CDR2 YNFKEQ. The CDR3 loop is CASSLHLDTQYF. The CDR3 DNA follows: TGTGCCAGCAGCTTGCACCTAGATACGCAGTATTTT.

This clone was observed once. The chain is built from TRBV4-1 and TRBJ2-3, with D maybe TRBD2 (6 bases). The CDR3 has 14 amino acids. The germline gives CDR1 MGHRA, CDR2 YSYEKL. Trimming cost V 3 bases and J 3 bases, with 10 bases left between them. This CDR3 is CASSQFGGTDTQYF. The CDR3 DNA follows: TGCGCCAGCAGCCAGTTTGGGGGGACAGATACGCAGTATTTT.

This chain links TRBV21-1 with TRBJ2-7; the table assigns TRBD2, which was not confirmed against the DNA. TRBV21-1 is termed a pseudogene. This CDR3 is built from 14 residues. The CDR3 spells CASSKMRGIYEQYF. DNA of the CDR3: TGTGCCAGCAGCAAAATGCGGGGAATCTACGAGCAGTACTTC.

This clone was observed at least ten times. V and J are TRBV28 and TRBJ2-7; tentatively, D is TRBD1 (5 bases). The CDR3 loop spans 13 amino acids. V lost 2 bases and J lost 1, with 6 bases in between. Germline CDR1 reads MDHEN; CDR2 reads SYDVKM. This CDR3 reads CASSLGHSYEQYF. In DNA, the CDR3 is TGTGCCAGCAGTTTAGGACATTCCTACGAGCAGTACTTC. Looking up the rest from reference TRBV28 and TRBJ2-7 gives the full variable domain: DVKVTQSSRYLVKRTGEKVFLECVQDMDHENMFWYRQDPGLGLRLIYFSYDVKMKEKGDIPEGYSVSREKKERFSLILESASTNQTSMYLCASSLGHSYEQYFGPGTRLTVT.

A remark on this clone: This may be a read error, as it is one base from a much larger clone. The chain combines TRBV29-1 with TRBJ2-2; D call uncertain. The CDR3 length is 15 residues. Germline V CDR1 and CDR2: SQVTM, ANQGSEA. Here the CDR3 reads CSASRTRSNTVELFF. The CDR3, as DNA: TGCAGCGCCTCCCGGACGCGGAGCAACACCGTGGAGCTGTTTTTT.

This clone showed up many times. This chain uses TRBV23-1 with TRBJ1-5, with D unresolved. TRBV23-1 is treated as an ORF (open reading frame) with a function not yet certain. This CDR3 has 13 residues. V was clipped by 2 bases and J by 9 bases, with 11 bases between them. CDR3 protein: CASSQEAGTPQHF. CDR3 nucleotide sequence: TGCGCCAGCAGTCAAGAGGCAGGAACGCCCCAGCATTTT.

This chain connects TRBV7-8 to TRBJ1-4, with TRBD1 matching 9 bases. The CDR3 totals 15 residues. V gave up 5 bases and J gave up 10 bases; unmatched junction bases: 11. Germline V gene data show CDR1 as SGHVS and CDR2 as FQNEAQ. DNA for the CDR3: TGTGCCAGCAGCACCTCCGGGACAGGGTGGCGAAAACTGTTTTTT. Protein product: CASSTSGTGWRKLFF.

The chain carries TRBV6-5 and TRBJ2-7, with D tentatively TRBD1 (5 bases). Trimming removed 5 bases at V and 1 base at J, with 9 bases between. The length of the CDR3 is 13 residues. Germline CDR1 MNHEY, CDR2 SVGAGI. The CDR3 bases are TGTGCCAGCAGTAGACAGATGTCCTACGAGCAGTACTTC. It encodes CASSRQMSYEQYF.

The V call is TRBV5-4, the J call TRBJ2-5, with 13 positions matching TRBD2. This CDR3 region has 16 residues. V lost 0 bases and J lost 4; bases outside the gene matches: 3. Germline CDR1 and CDR2: SGHNT and YYREEE (reference sequence). In DNA form, the CDR3 reads TGTGCCAGCAGCTTGGGACTAGCGGGGGGCCTAGAGACCCAGTACTTC. Translation: CASSLGLAGGLETQYF.

This rearrangement joins TRBV12-5 to TRBJ2-7, with D hard to call. The CDR3 has 16 amino acids. Trimming pared 3 bases from V and 4 bases from J, leaving 19 bases between. Per the germline V gene, CDR1 is LGHNT and CDR2 is FRNRAP. CDR3 loop: CASGFRPATPSYEQYF. The CDR3 DNA reads TGTGCTAGTGGTTTTAGGCCCGCTACCCCCTCTTACGAGCAGTACTTC.

The CDR3 loop reads CATSRGTVTGELFF. In DNA form, the CDR3 reads TGTGCCACCAGCAGGGGGACAGTCACCGGGGAGCTGTTTTTT. This chain links TRBV15 with TRBJ2-2, with TRBD1 matching over 7 bases. CDR1 and CDR2 from the germline V gene are LNHNV and YYDKDF (reference sequence). V shed 3 bases and J 4 bases; nucleotides not matched to a gene: 2. CDR3 length: 14 amino acids.

The V call is TRBV2, the J call TRBJ2-1; D remains ambiguous. Germline CDR1 SNHLY, CDR2 FYNNEI. V shed 0 bases and J shed 9 bases, with 9 bases lying between them. The CDR3 consists of 13 residues. The CDR3 bases are TGTGCCAGCAGTGAAGCCTTAGCTGTTGAGCAGTTCTTC. Translation gives CASSEALAVEQFF.

The chain uses TRBV10-3 and TRBJ2-5; 8 bases fit TRBD2. V gave up 0 bases and J gave up 4 bases; unmatched junction bases: 1. Germline CDR1 is ENHRY and CDR2 is SYGVKD. The CDR3 has 14 residues. CDR3 sequence: CAISESGTRETQYF. The DNA of the CDR3 is TGTGCCATCAGTGAGTCAGGGACTAGAGAGACCCAGTACTTC.

This clone was counted a few times. The chain links TRBV5-5 to TRBJ2-7; D possibly uses TRBD1 or TRBD2 (5 bases each). V was clipped by 4 bases and J by 7 bases, with 15 bases between them. CDR1 is SGHKS, CDR2 YYEKEE, per germline (reference sequence). The length of the CDR3 is 13 residues. The CDR3 protein is CASSVSGPQEQYF. CDR3 DNA sequence: TGTGCCAGCAGCGTGTCGGGACCGCAGGAGCAGTACTTC.

This clone was recorded only once. V usage is TRBV7-8 and J usage is TRBJ2-2; 9 nucleotides match TRBD2. Germline V gene lookup returns CDR1 SGHVS and CDR2 FQNEAQ. The J segment lost 6 bases and the V segment lost 7 bases, leaving 15 bases of the junction unmatched. CDR3 size: 17 residues. This chain's CDR3 is CASTAVSSGKGAGELFF. The DNA for the CDR3 is TGTGCCAGCACCGCCGTCTCTAGCGGGAAGGGCGCCGGGGAGCTGTTTTTT.

The rearrangement uses TRBV5-4 and TRBJ2-1, with TRBD2 identical over 8 bases. This CDR3 region has 15 residues. After removal of 0 bases from V and 1 base from J, the junction contained 0 bases not matched to a gene. Per the germline V gene, CDR1 is SGHNT and CDR2 is YYREEE (reference sequence). The CDR3 reads CASSLASGSYNEQFF. The CDR3 DNA reads TGTGCCAGCAGCTTGGCTAGCGGGTCCTACAATGAGCAGTTCTTC.

The chain has TRBV2 and TRBJ1-5; possible D gene TRBD1, 6 bases. The V gene's germline CDR1 is SNHLY and CDR2 FYNNEI. The V end lost 6 bases, the J end lost 3 bases, and 15 bases lay between the germline ends. The CDR3 extends over 15 amino acids. The CDR3 DNA reads as TGTGCCAGCAGCAGAGACAGGTCCTCCAATCAGCCCCAGCATTTT. Amino acids: CASSRDRSSNQPQHF.

The J gene is TRBJ2-5, the V gene TRBV30, with a possible D match to TRBD2 (7 bases). V lost 0 bases, J lost 4 bases, and 15 bases lay in between. The CDR3 covers 15 residues. Germline V gene lookup returns CDR1 GTSNPN and CDR2 SVGIG (reference sequence). The CDR3 sequence is CAWSVGGAEGETQYF. CDR3 nucleotide sequence: TGTGCCTGGAGTGTAGGGGGGGCGGAAGGAGAGACCCAGTACTTC.

This clone was picked up a small number of times. The chain has TRBV15 and TRBJ2-5; D possibly corresponds to TRBD2 (5 bases). Deletions cut 4 bases from V and 5 bases from J, with 14 bases between. This CDR3 region has 14 residues. Germline CDR1 and CDR2: LNHNV and YYDKDF (reference sequence). The CDR3: CATSNRLERETQYF. CDR3 in DNA: TGTGCCACCAGCAACCGACTCGAGCGGGAGACCCAGTACTTC.